The sequence of this T cell receptor beta chain was determined in a study of blood T cell repertoires in COVID-19. The wider study: There were acute and convalescent COVID-19 samples, and they came from the United States, Italy and Spain. Sources were T cells, B-cell-depleted T cells, or PBMCs; the material itself was cDNA or gDNA.

In the authors' methods: Reference gene primer amplification in the assay estimated nucleated cell counts. Repertoires were generated with immunoSEQ multiplex PCR, while TCRdb's copy carries only in-frame clones and drops some. That table furnishes V, J and clone size, whereas the DNA furnished D and trimming. Here the sample spans 200,000 to 300,000 clones, more than 80% being singletons. The CDR3 sequence is 15 residues long. J was trimmed by 0 bases and V by 8 bases; bases with no gene match: 10. Per germline, CDR1 MNHEY and CDR2 SVGAGI. The source of this sequence is a human donor in a cohort sampled during active COVID-19. V is TRBV6-5 and J is TRBJ2-7; 7 nucleotides match TRBD2. Sequenced material: peripheral blood. Here the CDR3 reads CASSLGRDASYEQYF. The CDR3 DNA reads as TGTGCCAGCTCACTAGGGAGGGACGCCTCCTACGAGCAGTACTTC.